The present T cell receptor (beta chain) was sequenced within a study of shared clonotypes between healthy human individuals. V was pared by 5 bases and J by 7 bases, with 8 bases of the junction left unmatched. Germline assignment: CDR1 MDHEN and CDR2 SYDVKM. The CDR3 length is 14 residues. Method: immunoSEQ multiplex PCR; TCRdb's copy keeps in-frame clones and lacks some. The table has around 1.1 million clones, 78% seen once. This receptor was obtained from a man between 18 and 35 years old in good health. Some clones in this sample may be carry-over from other donors' samples. This chain uses TRBV28 with TRBJ2-1; 7 nucleotides agree with TRBD2. Sequencing was done on a sample of memory CD4+ T cells from PBMCs. Subset in this sample: CD45RA-negative fraction. CDR3 protein: CASSLGGGRNEQFF. CDR3 nucleotide sequence: TGTGCCAGCAGTCTTGGCGGGGGTAGGAATGAGCAGTTCTTC. Drawing the rest from reference TRBV28 and TRBJ2-1, the complete variable domain is DVKVTQSSRYLVKRTGEKVFLECVQDMDHENMFWYRQDPGLGLRLIYFSYDVKMKEKGDIPEGYSVSREKKERFSLILESASTNQTSMYLCASSLGGGRNEQFFGPGTRLTVL.